The clone carrying this T cell receptor beta chain appeared a single time. CDR3 length: 17 residues. Sequencing was performed with immunoSEQ multiplex PCR; in TCRdb, only in-frame clones are kept and a portion is missing. This table holds about 210,000 clones, around four fifths found once. These data belong to a study of blood T cell repertoires in COVID-19. Sample: peripheral blood. The V gene is TRBV12-2, the J gene TRBJ2-1; the D call of TRBD2 is as the table states it, not checked on the DNA. TRBV12-2 is flagged as a pseudogene. This TCR was recovered from a man in his 60s with COVID-19, enrolled during active disease. The CDR3 region is CASPSGRRESAYNEQFF. The CDR3 DNA reads TGTGCAAGTCCCTCGGGACGGCGGGAGTCGGCTTACAATGAGCAGTTCTTC.